These T cell receptor beta chains were read from a single sample in a study of siplizumab effects on memory and regulatory T cells. Sequencing was performed with immunoSEQ multiplex PCR; in TCRdb, only in-frame clones are kept and a portion is missing. In the table there are about 100,000 clones, about 94% of which are singletons. Material: non-Treg CD4+ T cells sorted from blood. These receptor sequences come from a human donor in good health. Each CDR3 is given with its conserved first and last residue. A D gene is named only where the DNA matches it firmly. Size is stated for part of the rows, as once, few or many counts, or as a class when the clone is expanded.

abundance: -; j_gene: TRBJ2-6; d_gene: -; v_gene: TRBV6-5; CDR3aa: CASRMDLTNVLTF; CDR3nt: TGTGCCAGCAGGATGGACTTGACCAACGTCCTGACTTTC
abundance: -; j_gene: TRBJ2-5; d_gene: TRBD2; v_gene: TRBV10-1; CDR3aa: CASSDGRGWTQYF; CDR3nt: TGCGCCAGCAGTGACGGGAGGGGGTGGACCCAGTACTTC
abundance: once; j_gene: TRBJ1-2; d_gene: TRBD1; v_gene: TRBV28; CDR3aa: CASSLTAGQGYGYTF; CDR3nt: TGTGCCAGCAGTCTCACCGCAGGACAGGGATATGGCTACACCTTC
abundance: -; j_gene: TRBJ1-3; d_gene: TRBD1; v_gene: TRBV6-5; CDR3aa: CASKTGMWGNTIYF; CDR3nt: TGTGCCAGCAAGACAGGGATGTGGGGAAACACCATATATTTT
abundance: -; j_gene: TRBJ2-7; d_gene: TRBD2; v_gene: TRBV4-1; CDR3aa: CASSQSRGRVDEQYF; CDR3nt: TGCGCCAGCAGCCAAAGTCGAGGGAGGGTGGACGAGCAGTACTTC
abundance: -; j_gene: TRBJ2-3; d_gene: -; v_gene: TRBV6-1; CDR3aa: CASSEGLSSLGTDTQYF; CDR3nt: TGTGCCAGCAGTGAAGGGTTGTCGTCACTAGGCACAGATACGCAGTATTTT
abundance: -; j_gene: TRBJ2-2; d_gene: -; v_gene: TRBV27; CDR3aa: CASSFLTEANTGELFF; CDR3nt: TGTGCCAGCAGTTTTTTGACAGAGGCGAACACCGGGGAGCTGTTTTTT
abundance: -; j_gene: TRBJ1-2; d_gene: -; v_gene: TRBV30; CDR3aa: CAWGPSNGYTF; CDR3nt: TGTGCCTGGGGCCCATCGAATGGCTACACCTTC
abundance: -; j_gene: TRBJ2-7; d_gene: TRBD2; v_gene: TRBV14; CDR3aa: CASSQTPKRLAGSPSSYEQYF; CDR3nt: TGTGCCAGCAGCCAAACCCCGAAGAGACTAGCGGGGTCACCGAGCTCCTACGAGCAGTACTTC
abundance: -; j_gene: TRBJ1-5; d_gene: -; v_gene: TRBV28; CDR3aa: CASNRASTGNQPQHF; CDR3nt: TGTGCCAGCAATCGGGCCTCCACTGGCAATCAGCCCCAGCATTTT
abundance: -; j_gene: TRBJ2-7; d_gene: TRBD2; v_gene: TRBV11-2; CDR3aa: CASSIGLAPSYEQYF; CDR3nt: TGTGCCAGCAGCATCGGACTAGCGCCATCCTACGAGCAGTACTTC
abundance: -; j_gene: TRBJ2-2; d_gene: TRBD2; v_gene: TRBV2; CDR3aa: CASRTGTTNTGELFF; CDR3nt: TGTGCCAGCAGAACCGGGACTACGAACACCGGGGAGCTGTTTTTT
abundance: -; j_gene: TRBJ2-2; d_gene: -; v_gene: TRBV6-1; CDR3aa: CASNRENTGELFF; CDR3nt: TGTGCCAGCAATCGGGAGAACACCGGGGAGCTGTTTTTT
abundance: -; j_gene: TRBJ1-3; d_gene: -; v_gene: TRBV4-2; CDR3aa: CARPPGQLASGNTIYF; CDR3nt: TGTGCCAGACCCCCAGGACAGTTGGCCTCTGGAAACACCATATATTTT
abundance: -; j_gene: TRBJ2-3; d_gene: -; v_gene: TRBV7-3; CDR3aa: CASSPAGTDTQYF; CDR3nt: TGTGCCAGCAGCCCAGCCGGCACAGATACGCAGTATTTT
abundance: once; j_gene: TRBJ1-5; d_gene: -; v_gene: TRBV2; CDR3aa: CASRDRVSNQPQHF; CDR3nt: TGTGCCAGCAGGGACAGAGTTAGCAATCAGCCCCAGCATTTT
abundance: once; j_gene: TRBJ1-6; d_gene: -; v_gene: TRBV28; CDR3aa: CASSMVTGGRSPLHF; CDR3nt: TGTGCCAGCAGTATGGTGACTGGCGGGAGATCACCCCTCCACTTT
abundance: -; j_gene: TRBJ2-3; d_gene: -; v_gene: TRBV7-3; CDR3aa: CASSPRGVFTAGHTDTQYF; CDR3nt: TGTGCCAGCAGCCCTAGGGGCGTCTTTACGGCGGGACACACAGATACGCAGTATTTT
abundance: -; j_gene: TRBJ1-1; d_gene: -; v_gene: TRBV7-2; CDR3aa: CASSYQRKNTEAFF; CDR3nt: TGTGCCAGCAGCTATCAACGGAAGAACACTGAAGCTTTCTTT
abundance: -; j_gene: TRBJ2-1; d_gene: TRBD2; v_gene: TRBV6-5; CDR3aa: CASNRGAGAGNEQFF; CDR3nt: TGTGCCAGCAATCGAGGCGCGGGAGCTGGCAATGAGCAGTTCTTC
abundance: -; j_gene: TRBJ2-6; d_gene: -; v_gene: TRBV5-1; CDR3aa: CASSLLDSGANVLTF; CDR3nt: TGCGCCAGCAGCTTGCTAGACTCTGGGGCCAACGTCCTGACTTTC
abundance: -; j_gene: TRBJ1-1; d_gene: -; v_gene: TRBV2; CDR3aa: CASRWGEMNTEAFF; CDR3nt: TGTGCCAGCAGGTGGGGGGAGATGAACACTGAAGCTTTCTTT
abundance: -; j_gene: TRBJ2-1; d_gene: -; v_gene: TRBV30; CDR3aa: CAWSFRATNEQFF; CDR3nt: TGTGCCTGGAGTTTCCGGGCGACCAATGAGCAGTTCTTC
abundance: -; j_gene: TRBJ1-2; d_gene: TRBD1; v_gene: TRBV5-1; CDR3aa: CASRTEWDRGRVGYTF; CDR3nt: TGCGCCAGCAGAACAGAATGGGACAGGGGGCGCGTCGGCTACACCTTC
abundance: -; j_gene: TRBJ2-7; d_gene: -; v_gene: TRBV5-4; CDR3aa: CASSLEENEQYF; CDR3nt: TGTGCCAGCAGCTTGGAGGAAAACGAGCAGTACTTC
abundance: once; j_gene: TRBJ2-7; d_gene: -; v_gene: TRBV9; CDR3aa: CASSVGTSILYEQYF; CDR3nt: TGTGCCAGCAGCGTAGGCACTAGCATACTCTACGAGCAGTACTTC
abundance: -; j_gene: TRBJ2-5; d_gene: -; v_gene: TRBV9; CDR3aa: CASSPRLGETQYF; CDR3nt: TGTGCCAGCAGCCCCCGGCTCGGGGAGACCCAGTACTTC
abundance: -; j_gene: TRBJ2-3; d_gene: -; v_gene: TRBV5-8; CDR3aa: CASISVGDTQYF; CDR3nt: TGTGCCAGCATCTCCGTGGGAGATACGCAGTATTTT
abundance: -; j_gene: TRBJ1-2; d_gene: -; v_gene: TRBV30; CDR3aa: CAWSRGNYGYTF; CDR3nt: TGTGCCTGGAGTCGGGGGAACTATGGCTACACCTTC
abundance: once; j_gene: TRBJ2-7; d_gene: -; v_gene: TRBV11-1; CDR3aa: CASSLAGLGSYEQYF; CDR3nt: TGTGCCAGCAGCTTAGCAGGACTGGGCTCCTACGAGCAGTACTTC
abundance: -; j_gene: TRBJ1-5; d_gene: TRBD1; v_gene: TRBV19; CDR3aa: CASSIDPGQGVGQPQHF; CDR3nt: TGTGCCAGTAGTATAGATCCAGGACAGGGAGTTGGTCAGCCCCAGCATTTT
abundance: -; j_gene: TRBJ1-1; d_gene: -; v_gene: TRBV5-1; CDR3aa: CASSPGRTGRTEAFF; CDR3nt: TGCGCCAGCAGCCCCGGAAGGACGGGGCGCACTGAAGCTTTCTTT
abundance: -; j_gene: TRBJ2-3; d_gene: -; v_gene: TRBV5-1; CDR3aa: CASSPIGWADTQYF; CDR3nt: TGCGCCAGCAGCCCGATAGGGTGGGCAGATACGCAGTATTTT
abundance: -; j_gene: TRBJ2-7; d_gene: -; v_gene: TRBV11-1; CDR3aa: CASSGDSGRLQYF; CDR3nt: TGTGCCAGCAGCGGGGACTCTGGTAGGCTCCAGTACTTC
abundance: -; j_gene: TRBJ2-7; d_gene: TRBD1; v_gene: TRBV18; CDR3aa: CASSPLGQGLSYEQYF; CDR3nt: TGTGCCAGCTCACCCCTTGGACAGGGACTCTCCTACGAGCAGTACTTC
abundance: -; j_gene: TRBJ2-7; d_gene: -; v_gene: TRBV4-1; CDR3aa: CASSHDYRYEQYF; CDR3nt: TGCGCCAGCAGCCACGATTACAGGTACGAGCAGTACTTC
abundance: -; j_gene: TRBJ1-2; d_gene: TRBD1; v_gene: TRBV15; CDR3aa: CATSITLSTSGGAGYTF; CDR3nt: TGTGCCACCAGCATAACCCTGTCGACTTCAGGGGGGGCGGGCTACACCTTC
abundance: -; j_gene: TRBJ2-7; d_gene: -; v_gene: TRBV9; CDR3aa: CASSPSGTPSYEQYF; CDR3nt: TGTGCCAGCAGCCCATCGGGGACTCCCTCCTACGAGCAGTACTTC
abundance: -; j_gene: TRBJ1-1; d_gene: -; v_gene: TRBV2; CDR3aa: CASSAEVNTEAFF; CDR3nt: TGTGCCAGCAGTGCCGAGGTGAACACTGAAGCTTTCTTT
abundance: -; j_gene: TRBJ2-3; d_gene: TRBD1; v_gene: TRBV27; CDR3aa: CASSSDGQGKDTQYF; CDR3nt: TGTGCCAGCAGTTCGGACGGACAGGGGAAGGATACGCAGTATTTT
abundance: -; j_gene: TRBJ1-1; d_gene: -; v_gene: TRBV28; CDR3aa: CASGKPGANTEAFF; CDR3nt: TGTGCCAGCGGAAAACCGGGGGCTAACACTGAAGCTTTCTTT
abundance: -; j_gene: TRBJ2-5; d_gene: -; v_gene: TRBV5-1; CDR3aa: CASSLGLRQETQYF; CDR3nt: TGCGCCAGCAGCTTGGGACTCCGCCAAGAGACCCAGTACTTC
abundance: -; j_gene: TRBJ2-6; d_gene: -; v_gene: TRBV10-3; CDR3aa: CAISDSERVNVLTF; CDR3nt: TGTGCCATCAGTGATTCAGAAAGGGTCAACGTCCTGACTTTC
abundance: once; j_gene: TRBJ2-7; d_gene: -; v_gene: TRBV11-2; CDR3aa: CASSPTLYEQYF; CDR3nt: TGTGCCAGCAGCCCCACCCTTTACGAGCAGTACTTC
abundance: -; j_gene: TRBJ2-3; d_gene: -; v_gene: TRBV28; CDR3aa: CASRDRSGTDTQYF; CDR3nt: TGTGCCAGCAGGGACCGGTCGGGCACAGATACGCAGTATTTT
abundance: -; j_gene: TRBJ1-1; d_gene: -; v_gene: TRBV7-3; CDR3aa: CASPSSRGNTEAFF; CDR3nt: TGTGCCAGCCCCAGCAGCAGGGGGAACACTGAAGCTTTCTTT
abundance: once; j_gene: TRBJ1-4; d_gene: -; v_gene: TRBV11-2; CDR3aa: CASSWDGTTNEKLFF; CDR3nt: TGTGCCAGCAGCTGGGACGGCACAACTAATGAAAAACTGTTTTTT